The 5 T cell receptor beta chains presented below share a single source sample, sequenced in a study of cytomegalovirus exposure and HLA in healthy donors. The study ran its PCR with 60 Vbeta and 13 Jbeta primers. Measured with immunoSEQ multiplex PCR; TCRdb has only the in-frame clones, and not every one. Of about 120,000 clones listed, about four fifths are singletons. Input material: PBMCs. These receptors were taken from a female donor in good health and CMV-seropositive.

The chain is built from TRBV6-1 and TRBJ1-4; 7 bases align to TRBD1. V shed 0 bases, J shed 8 bases, and the junction held 12 bases outside the gene matches. Looked up from germline, CDR1 is MNHNS and CDR2 is SASEGT. CDR3 length: 17 residues. The CDR3 here is CASSEANRGGSREKLFF. CDR3 bases: TGTGCCAGCAGTGAAGCGAACAGAGGGGGCAGTAGGGAAAAACTGTTTTTT.

This clone was found once. The chain is built from TRBV19 and TRBJ1-1; 8 bases match TRBD1. The CDR3 covers 15 residues. Losses at the gene ends were 4 bases for V and 1 base for J; bases not matched to a gene: 5. Germline loops: CDR1 LNHDA, CDR2 SQIVND (reference sequence). The CDR3 DNA reads TGTGCCAGTAGTACCAGCGGACAGGGGAACACTGAAGCTTTCTTT. Translated, it gives CASSTSGQGNTEAFF.

V usage is TRBV7-2 and J usage is TRBJ2-3, with TRBD2 matching 10 bases. V lost 7 bases to trimming and J lost 2 bases; unmatched junction nucleotides: 9. Germline V gene sequence: CDR1 SGHTA, CDR2 FQGNSA. The CDR3 is 16 amino acids. The DNA for the CDR3 is TGTGCCAGCACCCTCACTAGCGGGGCGATCACAGATACGCAGTATTTT. As protein: CASTLTSGAITDTQYF.

The J gene is TRBJ2-7, the V gene TRBV6-1; perhaps TRBD2 as D (5 bases). The CDR3 has 12 residues. V lost 2 bases and J 13 bases, leaving 15 bases between the germline ends. Germline V lookup: CDR1 MNHNS, CDR2 SASEGT. The CDR3 region has the DNA TGTGCCAGCAGTGAAATGGGGATATGGACTTACTTC. It yields the protein CASSEMGIWTYF.

V and J are TRBV19 and TRBJ1-6; 7 positions match TRBD1. The CDR3 covers 15 residues. After removal of 1 base from V and 6 bases from J, the junction contained 3 bases not matched to a gene. Germline-derived CDR1 and CDR2 are LNHDA and SQIVND (reference sequence). This chain's CDR3 is CASSIGRQGNSPLHF. As DNA, the CDR3 is TGTGCCAGTAGTATAGGTCGACAGGGTAATTCACCCCTCCACTTT. Drawing the rest from reference TRBV19 and TRBJ1-6, the complete variable domain is DGGITQSPKYLFRKEGQNVTLSCEQNLNHDAMYWYRQDPGQGLRLIYYSQIVNDFQKGDIAEGYSVSREKKESFPLTVTSAQKNPTAFYLCASSIGRQGNSPLHFGNGTRLTVT.